Below, 4 T cell receptor beta chains from the same sample are listed, as sequenced in a study of T cell responses to AZD1222 COVID-19 vaccine. Sequencing used immunoSEQ multiplex PCR; TCRdb keeps in-frame clones, though not all of them. The table has 100,000 to 150,000 clones, roughly nine tenths seen once. This specimen consisted of peripheral blood, obtained on day 0 of AZD1222 vaccination. The receptor set was obtained from an adult in good health.

This chain uses TRBV3-1 (or the pseudogene TRBV3-2) with TRBJ2-7; 10 bases are shared with TRBD2. The CDR3 is made up of 15 amino acids. Germline V gene sequence: CDR1 LGHDT, CDR2 YNNKEL (reference sequence). V lost 5 bases to trimming and J lost 5 bases; unmatched junction nucleotides: 9. This CDR3 is CASSLLAGVADEQYF. The CDR3 DNA reads as TGTGCCAGCAGCTTGCTAGCGGGAGTCGCCGACGAGCAGTACTTC.

The CDR3 loop is CASEDRSTYEQYF. CDR3 nucleotides: TGTGCCAGCGAGGACAGGAGCACCTACGAGCAGTACTTC. This chain uses TRBV2 with TRBJ2-7; 7 nucleotides match TRBD1. CDR1 SNHLY and CDR2 FYNNEI come from the germline V gene. Germline trimming cut 8 bases from V and 2 bases from J; bases unmatched to any gene: 6. CDR3 length: 13 residues.

The genes are TRBV30 and TRBJ2-7, with TRBD2 matching 8 bases. This CDR3 contains 14 residues. Per germline, CDR1 GTSNPN and CDR2 SVGIG (reference sequence). With V trimmed by 0 bases and J by 2 bases, 3 bases remained unmatched. The CDR3 sequence: CAWSVASGPYEQYF. DNA for the CDR3: TGTGCCTGGAGTGTGGCTAGCGGGCCCTACGAGCAGTACTTC.

In its sample, this clone was seen once. The chain's CDR3 is CASRLSGPYGYTF. The CDR3 DNA sequence: TGTGCCAGTCGACTTTCCGGACCCTATGGCTACACCTTC. This chain links TRBV19 with TRBJ1-2, with D uncertain. The V end was cut by 8 bases, the J end by 4 bases, with 14 bases between. CDR1 and CDR2 from the germline V gene are LNHDA and SQIVND (reference sequence). The CDR3 extends over 13 amino acids.